These T cell receptor beta chains were read from a single sample in a study of early T cells in non-severe SARS-CoV-2 infection. One entry per CDR3 protein results from TCRdb running MiXCR on the 5' RACE reads. Of 56,000 or so distinct CDR3 sequences listed, about 10% are singletons. The sequenced sample was whole blood. The receptors were sampled from an adult who was a healthcare worker with PCR-confirmed SARS-CoV-2 infection or an uninfected control (not recorded which). Each CDR3 is given with its conserved first and last residue. A D gene is named only where the DNA matches it firmly. Clone size is given for some rows only: seen once, a few or many times, or a class if the clone is expanded.

clone_size: many; v_call: TRBV6-5; j_call: TRBJ2-7; d_call: TRBD1; cdr3_nt: TGTGCCAGCAGTTACTCGGCCGGGACAGGGGCCTACGAGCAGTACTTC; cdr3_aa: CASSYSAGTGAYEQYF
clone_size: many; v_call: TRBV6-2/TRBV6-3; j_call: TRBJ2-2; d_call: TRBD2; cdr3_nt: TGTGCCAGCAGTTACGGACGCGGGGGGCGGCGTGGCACCGGGGAGCTGTTTTTT; cdr3_aa: CASSYGRGGRRGTGELFF
clone_size: many; v_call: TRBV4-1; j_call: TRBJ2-2; d_call: -; cdr3_nt: TGCGCCAGCAGCCAAGAGGGCAGAGACACCGGGGAGCTGTTTTTT; cdr3_aa: CASSQEGRDTGELFF
clone_size: few; v_call: TRBV29-1; j_call: TRBJ2-6; d_call: -; cdr3_nt: TGCAGCGCCTGGGCCAACGTCCTGACTTTC; cdr3_aa: CSAWANVLTF
clone_size: few; v_call: TRBV6-5; j_call: TRBJ1-1; d_call: -; cdr3_nt: TGTGCCAGCAGTTACTCCTTAGGTGACCTAACTGAAGCTTTCTTT; cdr3_aa: CASSYSLGDLTEAFF
clone_size: -; v_call: TRBV5-6; j_call: TRBJ2-2; d_call: TRBD2; cdr3_nt: TGTGCCAGCCACCCAGTTAGCGGGAGGGCCACCGGGGAGCTGTTTTTT; cdr3_aa: CASHPVSGRATGELFF
clone_size: many; v_call: TRBV30; j_call: TRBJ1-1; d_call: -; cdr3_nt: TGTGCCTGGAGGACGGGGTTTGGTGAAGCTTTCTTT; cdr3_aa: CAWRTGFGEAFF
clone_size: -; v_call: TRBV27; j_call: TRBJ2-1; d_call: -; cdr3_nt: TGTGCCAGCAGTTTACTGTTGGGCGGCTACAATGAGCAGTTCTTC; cdr3_aa: CASSLLLGGYNEQFF
clone_size: -; v_call: TRBV29-1; j_call: TRBJ1-3; d_call: TRBD1; cdr3_nt: TGCAGCGTTGGACAGGGGATTCGGAACACCATATATTTT; cdr3_aa: CSVGQGIRNTIYF
clone_size: few; v_call: TRBV20-1; j_call: TRBJ2-5; d_call: TRBD1; cdr3_nt: TGCAGTGCGGCCGGACAGGGGTTAGAGACCCAGTACTTC; cdr3_aa: CSAAGQGLETQYF
clone_size: few; v_call: TRBV7-8; j_call: TRBJ2-3; d_call: -; cdr3_nt: TGTGCCAGCAGCTTAGACGACACCTCAGATACGCAGTATTTT; cdr3_aa: CASSLDDTSDTQYF
clone_size: -; v_call: TRBV30; j_call: TRBJ2-7; d_call: TRBD2; cdr3_nt: TGTGCCTGGAGGCCCAGACTAGCGGGTTGGAGGGACGAGCAGTACTTC; cdr3_aa: CAWRPRLAGWRDEQYF
clone_size: few; v_call: TRBV9; j_call: TRBJ2-3; d_call: TRBD2; cdr3_nt: TGTGCCAGCAGCGTAGCTACAGTCGGGGGGGGCACAGATACGCAGTATTTT; cdr3_aa: CASSVATVGGGTDTQYF
clone_size: -; v_call: TRBV30; j_call: TRBJ1-6; d_call: -; cdr3_nt: TGTGCCTGGCGAAGACCATATAATTCACCCCTCCACTTT; cdr3_aa: CAWRRPYNSPLHF
clone_size: few; v_call: TRBV5-5; j_call: TRBJ2-5; d_call: -; cdr3_nt: TGTGCCAGCAGCCCATGGGGGGCTGAGACCCAGTACTTC; cdr3_aa: CASSPWGAETQYF
clone_size: few; v_call: TRBV4-3; j_call: TRBJ2-1; d_call: TRBD2; cdr3_nt: TGCGCCAGCAGCCGTACTAGCGGGCCACTCAATGAGCAGTTCTTC; cdr3_aa: CASSRTSGPLNEQFF
clone_size: many; v_call: TRBV6-5; j_call: TRBJ2-5; d_call: -; cdr3_nt: TGTGCCAGCAGTTACACCCCGTACCAAGAGACCCAGTACTTC; cdr3_aa: CASSYTPYQETQYF
clone_size: few; v_call: TRBV3-1; j_call: TRBJ2-6; d_call: -; cdr3_nt: TGTGCCAGCAGCCTCCCAGGGGCTGGGGCCAACGTCCTGACTTTC; cdr3_aa: CASSLPGAGANVLTF
clone_size: many; v_call: TRBV4-3; j_call: TRBJ2-1; d_call: TRBD2; cdr3_nt: TGCGCCAGCAGCCAAGATAGCGGGAGCTCCTACAATGAGCAGTTCTTC; cdr3_aa: CASSQDSGSSYNEQFF
clone_size: -; v_call: TRBV27; j_call: TRBJ2-7; d_call: -; cdr3_nt: TGTGCCAGCAGTCCCCTGGGGAGAGGGTCCTACGAGCAGTACTTC; cdr3_aa: CASSPLGRGSYEQYF
clone_size: few; v_call: TRBV7-8; j_call: TRBJ2-7; d_call: -; cdr3_nt: TGTGCCAGCAGCTTAGCTGCCCTATCCTACGAGCAGTACTTC; cdr3_aa: CASSLAALSYEQYF
clone_size: -; v_call: TRBV12-3/TRBV12-4; j_call: TRBJ2-4; d_call: TRBD2; cdr3_nt: TGTGCCAGCAGACTAGCGGGAAACATTCAGTACTTC; cdr3_aa: CASRLAGNIQYF
clone_size: many; v_call: TRBV29-1; j_call: TRBJ2-2; d_call: -; cdr3_nt: TGCAGCGCTACAGAGACCGGGGAGCTGTTTTTT; cdr3_aa: CSATETGELFF
clone_size: few; v_call: TRBV20-1; j_call: TRBJ2-1; d_call: -; cdr3_nt: TGCAGTGCTAGCCCGTCGTGGTTTAGCTCCTACAATGAGCAGTTCTTC; cdr3_aa: CSASPSWFSSYNEQFF
clone_size: many; v_call: TRBV6-2/TRBV6-3; j_call: TRBJ2-7; d_call: -; cdr3_nt: TGTGCCAGCCAGATGGGGGCAGGGGCACTCTACGAGCAGTACTTC; cdr3_aa: CASQMGAGALYEQYF
clone_size: few; v_call: TRBV20-1; j_call: TRBJ2-7; d_call: -; cdr3_nt: TGCAGTGCAAGGACAGGCGGGGGGGAGCAGTACTTC; cdr3_aa: CSARTGGGEQYF
clone_size: -; v_call: TRBV7-8; j_call: TRBJ1-1; d_call: TRBD1; cdr3_nt: TGTGCCAGCACCTCCGGGACGTCAGGGGGCACTGAAGCTTTCTTT; cdr3_aa: CASTSGTSGGTEAFF
clone_size: -; v_call: TRBV11-2; j_call: TRBJ2-3; d_call: TRBD2; cdr3_nt: TGTGCCAGCAGCTACCTGATGGCTAGCGGGAGCACAGATACGCAGTATTTT; cdr3_aa: CASSYLMASGSTDTQYF
clone_size: -; v_call: TRBV12-3/TRBV12-4; j_call: TRBJ2-2; d_call: -; cdr3_nt: TGTGCCAGCAGTCCTGCTAGGTCGAACACCGGGGAGCTGTTTTTT; cdr3_aa: CASSPARSNTGELFF
clone_size: few; v_call: TRBV4-3; j_call: TRBJ2-7; d_call: -; cdr3_nt: TGCGCCAGCAGCCAAGACATCCCCCACGAGCAGTACTTC; cdr3_aa: CASSQDIPHEQYF
clone_size: -; v_call: TRBV11-2; j_call: TRBJ2-7; d_call: -; cdr3_nt: TGTGCCAGCAGCTTAGGAATTCCGTCCTACGAGCAGTACTTC; cdr3_aa: CASSLGIPSYEQYF
clone_size: -; v_call: TRBV9; j_call: TRBJ2-7; d_call: -; cdr3_nt: TGTGCCAGCAGCCCCTTGGGTCGATTCTACGAGCAGTACTTC; cdr3_aa: CASSPLGRFYEQYF
clone_size: few; v_call: TRBV11-3; j_call: TRBJ2-3; d_call: TRBD1; cdr3_nt: TGTGCCAGCAGCTTAGACGGGACAGTTGGGACAGATACGCAGTATTTT; cdr3_aa: CASSLDGTVGTDTQYF
clone_size: few; v_call: TRBV29-1; j_call: TRBJ2-3; d_call: -; cdr3_nt: TGCAGCGTTGAATGGGGGGACCTCACAGATACGCAGTATTTT; cdr3_aa: CSVEWGDLTDTQYF
clone_size: -; v_call: TRBV29-1; j_call: TRBJ2-5; d_call: TRBD2; cdr3_nt: TGCAGCGTTCGGACTAGCGGGAATGATCCATCAGAGACCCAGTACTTC; cdr3_aa: CSVRTSGNDPSETQYF
clone_size: -; v_call: TRBV20-1; j_call: TRBJ2-7; d_call: -; cdr3_nt: TGCAGTGCTCCCCTCCAATACGAGCAGTACTTC; cdr3_aa: CSAPLQYEQYF
clone_size: many; v_call: TRBV14; j_call: TRBJ2-1; d_call: -; cdr3_nt: TGTGCCAGCAGCCAAGTTACCTCCTACAATGAGCAGTTCTTC; cdr3_aa: CASSQVTSYNEQFF
clone_size: -; v_call: TRBV5-1; j_call: TRBJ1-1; d_call: -; cdr3_nt: TGCGCCAGCAGCTCCGGACAGAGGGCAATTGGGAAGGCTTTCTTT; cdr3_aa: CASSSGQRAIGKAFF
clone_size: -; v_call: TRBV29-1; j_call: TRBJ2-1; d_call: -; cdr3_nt: TGCAGCGTTGACTGGGGGAATGAGCAGTTCTTC; cdr3_aa: CSVDWGNEQFF
clone_size: -; v_call: TRBV5-8; j_call: TRBJ2-5; d_call: -; cdr3_nt: TGTGCCAGCAGCTTGAAGGCAGGGGGGCGAGAGACCCAGTACTTC; cdr3_aa: CASSLKAGGRETQYF
clone_size: few; v_call: TRBV6-5; j_call: TRBJ1-1; d_call: TRBD1; cdr3_nt: TGTGCCAGCAGGCGGACAGGGGGTGGCACTGAAGCTTTCTTT; cdr3_aa: CASRRTGGGTEAFF
clone_size: many; v_call: TRBV7-2; j_call: TRBJ2-7; d_call: -; cdr3_nt: TGTGCCAGCAGCTTAATCAGCGGAGCCTACGAGCAGTACTTC; cdr3_aa: CASSLISGAYEQYF
clone_size: many; v_call: TRBV6-2/TRBV6-3; j_call: TRBJ1-4; d_call: -; cdr3_nt: TGTGCCAGCAGTTCCCCCCAGAGGAGTGAAAAACTGTTTTTT; cdr3_aa: CASSSPQRSEKLFF
clone_size: many; v_call: TRBV27; j_call: TRBJ2-5; d_call: TRBD2; cdr3_nt: TGTGCCAGCAGTTTCTCCCCGACTAGCGGGAGCCAAGAGACCCAGTACTTC; cdr3_aa: CASSFSPTSGSQETQYF
clone_size: few; v_call: TRBV10-3; j_call: TRBJ2-1; d_call: TRBD2; cdr3_nt: TGTGCCATCAGTCCGGGACTAGGGTCCTACAATGAGCAGTTCTTC; cdr3_aa: CAISPGLGSYNEQFF
clone_size: few; v_call: TRBV20-1; j_call: TRBJ2-3; d_call: TRBD2; cdr3_nt: TGCAGTGCTCTAGCGGGAGGTGGAGATACGCAGTATTTT; cdr3_aa: CSALAGGGDTQYF
clone_size: few; v_call: TRBV4-1; j_call: TRBJ2-7; d_call: TRBD2; cdr3_nt: TGCGCCAGCAGCCCTCTAGCGGGAGACTACGAGCAGTACTTC; cdr3_aa: CASSPLAGDYEQYF
clone_size: few; v_call: TRBV9; j_call: TRBJ1-3; d_call: -; cdr3_nt: TGTGCCAGCAGCGTAGCTATTTTCGGGGCGGAACCTGGGGGAAACACCATATATTTT; cdr3_aa: CASSVAIFGAEPGGNTIYF
clone_size: few; v_call: TRBV5-4; j_call: TRBJ2-5; d_call: TRBD2; cdr3_nt: TGTGCCATCACCCACGGGGGGAAACAAGAGACCCAGTACTTC; cdr3_aa: CAITHGGKQETQYF
clone_size: -; v_call: TRBV4-3; j_call: TRBJ2-1; d_call: -; cdr3_nt: TGCGCCAGCAGCCTCAACTACCCCTTTTACAATGAGCAGTTCTTC; cdr3_aa: CASSLNYPFYNEQFF
clone_size: few; v_call: TRBV10-3; j_call: TRBJ2-2; d_call: TRBD2; cdr3_nt: TGTGCCATCAGTGGTAGCGGGAGCTCCGGCACCGGGGAGCTGTTTTTT; cdr3_aa: CAISGSGSSGTGELFF
clone_size: many; v_call: TRBV12-3/TRBV12-4; j_call: TRBJ1-2; d_call: -; cdr3_nt: TGTGCCAGCAGTTTAACGGGGGACGATGGCTACACCTTC; cdr3_aa: CASSLTGDDGYTF
clone_size: -; v_call: TRBV9; j_call: TRBJ2-1; d_call: TRBD2; cdr3_nt: TGTGCCAGCAGCGTAGTGACTAGCGGCTTCGATGAGCAGTTCTTC; cdr3_aa: CASSVVTSGFDEQFF
clone_size: many; v_call: TRBV29-1; j_call: TRBJ2-2; d_call: -; cdr3_nt: TGCAGCGTTGAAAAGGGGCGAGGCGGGGAGCTTTTTTTT; cdr3_aa: CSVEKGRGGELFF
clone_size: few; v_call: TRBV27; j_call: TRBJ2-2; d_call: TRBD1; cdr3_nt: TGTGCCACCAGACAGGGACAGGGAGGAGCCGGGGAGCTGTTTTTT; cdr3_aa: CATRQGQGGAGELFF
clone_size: many; v_call: TRBV10-3; j_call: TRBJ1-5; d_call: TRBD1; cdr3_nt: TGTGCCATCAGTGGCGGGGGGGACAGGGATCAGCCCCAGCATTTT; cdr3_aa: CAISGGGDRDQPQHF
clone_size: many; v_call: TRBV27; j_call: TRBJ2-1; d_call: TRBD2; cdr3_nt: TGTGCCAGCAGTCTTAGCGGGGCTTACAATGAGCAGTTCTTC; cdr3_aa: CASSLSGAYNEQFF